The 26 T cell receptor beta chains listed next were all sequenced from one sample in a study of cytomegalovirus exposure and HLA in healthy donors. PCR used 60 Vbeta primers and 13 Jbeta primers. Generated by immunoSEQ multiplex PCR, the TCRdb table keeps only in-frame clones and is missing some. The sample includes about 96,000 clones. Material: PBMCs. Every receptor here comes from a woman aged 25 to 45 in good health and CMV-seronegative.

The CDR3 is CAWRRGLSYEQYF. The DNA of the CDR3 is TGTGCCTGGAGGAGGGGACTTTCCTACGAGCAGTACTTC. The chain links TRBV30 to TRBJ2-7, with a weak D call TRBD2 (6 bases). V lost 3 bases and J lost 1, with 10 bases in between. The CDR3 runs to 13 residues. The germline CDR1 and CDR2 sequences are GTSNPN and SVGIG (reference sequence).

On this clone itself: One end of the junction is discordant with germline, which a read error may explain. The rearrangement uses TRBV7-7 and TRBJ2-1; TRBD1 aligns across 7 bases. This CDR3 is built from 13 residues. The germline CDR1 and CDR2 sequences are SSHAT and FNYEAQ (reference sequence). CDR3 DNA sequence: TGTGCTAGCAGCTTAGACAGGGACAATGAGCAGTTCTTC. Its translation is CASSLDRDNEQFF.

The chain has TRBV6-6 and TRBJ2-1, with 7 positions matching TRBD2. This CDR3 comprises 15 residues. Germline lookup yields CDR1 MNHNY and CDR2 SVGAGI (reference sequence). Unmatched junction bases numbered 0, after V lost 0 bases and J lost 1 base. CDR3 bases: TGTGCCAGCAGTTACTCCGGGGGGTCCTACAATGAGCAGTTCTTC. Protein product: CASSYSGGSYNEQFF.

The CDR3 sequence: CASSSDFFRNQPQHF. CDR3 bases: TGTGCCAGCAGTTCGGACTTTTTCCGGAATCAGCCCCAGCATTTT. The rearrangement uses TRBV28 and TRBJ1-5; no clear D. The CDR3 consists of 15 residues. Germline CDR1 is MDHEN and CDR2 is SYDVKM. V lost 4 bases to trimming and J lost 4 bases, with 14 bases between them.

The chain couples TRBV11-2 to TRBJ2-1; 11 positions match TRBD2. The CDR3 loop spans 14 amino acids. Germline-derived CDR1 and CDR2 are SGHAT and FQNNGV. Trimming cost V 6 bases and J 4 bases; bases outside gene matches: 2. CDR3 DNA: TGTGCCAGCAGTGGACTAGCGGGTTACAATGAGCAGTTCTTC. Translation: CASSGLAGYNEQFF.

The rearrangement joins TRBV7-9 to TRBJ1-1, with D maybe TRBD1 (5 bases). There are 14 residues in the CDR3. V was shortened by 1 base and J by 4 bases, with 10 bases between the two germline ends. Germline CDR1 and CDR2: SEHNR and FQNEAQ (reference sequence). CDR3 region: CASSLGTLATEAFF. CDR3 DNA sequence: TGTGCCAGCAGCTTAGGGACACTGGCCACTGAAGCTTTCTTT.

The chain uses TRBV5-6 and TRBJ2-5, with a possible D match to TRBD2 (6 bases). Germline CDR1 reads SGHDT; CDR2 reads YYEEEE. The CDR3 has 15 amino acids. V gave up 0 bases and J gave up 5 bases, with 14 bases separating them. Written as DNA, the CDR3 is TGTGCCAGCAGCTTGGCCGGGAGCGGCCGGGAGACCCAGTACTTC. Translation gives CASSLAGSGRETQYF.

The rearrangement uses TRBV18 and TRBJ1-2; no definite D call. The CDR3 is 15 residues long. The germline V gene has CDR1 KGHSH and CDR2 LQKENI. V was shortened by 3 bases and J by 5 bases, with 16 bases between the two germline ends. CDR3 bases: TGTGCCAGCTCACCGTACGGGATGCGACGATATGGCTACACCTTC. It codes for CASSPYGMRRYGYTF.

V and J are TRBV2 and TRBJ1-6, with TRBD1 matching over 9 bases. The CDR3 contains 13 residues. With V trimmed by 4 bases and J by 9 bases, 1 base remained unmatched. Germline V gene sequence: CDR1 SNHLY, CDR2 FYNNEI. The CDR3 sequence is CASSGTGASPLHF. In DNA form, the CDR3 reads TGTGCCAGCAGTGGGACAGGGGCTTCACCCCTCCACTTT.

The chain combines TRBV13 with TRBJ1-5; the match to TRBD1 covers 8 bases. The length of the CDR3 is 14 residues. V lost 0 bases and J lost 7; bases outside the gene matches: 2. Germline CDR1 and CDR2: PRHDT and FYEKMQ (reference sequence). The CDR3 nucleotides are TGTGCCAGCAGCTTAGGCAGGGGGCCGCAGCCCCAGCATTTT. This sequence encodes CASSLGRGPQPQHF.

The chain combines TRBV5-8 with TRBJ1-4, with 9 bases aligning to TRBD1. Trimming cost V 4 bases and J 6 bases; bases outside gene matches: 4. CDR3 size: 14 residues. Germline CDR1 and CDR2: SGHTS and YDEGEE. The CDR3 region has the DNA TGTGCCAGCAGCCTAGACAGGGGGTATGAAAAACTGTTTTTT. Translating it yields CASSLDRGYEKLFF.

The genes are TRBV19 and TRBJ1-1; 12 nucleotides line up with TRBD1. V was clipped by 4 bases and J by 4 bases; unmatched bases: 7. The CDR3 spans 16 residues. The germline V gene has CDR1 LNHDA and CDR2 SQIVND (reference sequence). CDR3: CASSTRDRGRGTEAFF. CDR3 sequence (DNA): TGTGCCAGTAGTACCCGGGACAGGGGGCGGGGCACTGAAGCTTTCTTT.

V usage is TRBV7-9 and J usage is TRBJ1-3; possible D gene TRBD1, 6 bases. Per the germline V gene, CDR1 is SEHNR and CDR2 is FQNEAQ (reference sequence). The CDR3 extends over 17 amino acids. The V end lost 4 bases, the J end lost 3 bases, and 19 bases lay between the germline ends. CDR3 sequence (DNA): TGTGCCAGCAGCTCGGGGGGGCAGGGACTATTTGGAAACACCATATATTTT. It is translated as CASSSGGQGLFGNTIYF.

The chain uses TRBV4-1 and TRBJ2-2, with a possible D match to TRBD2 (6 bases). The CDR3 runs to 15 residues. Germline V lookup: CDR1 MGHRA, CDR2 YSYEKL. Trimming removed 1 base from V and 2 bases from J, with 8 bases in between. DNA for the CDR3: TGCGCCAGCAGCCAAGCCGGGGGAAACACCGGGGAGCTGTTTTTT. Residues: CASSQAGGNTGELFF.

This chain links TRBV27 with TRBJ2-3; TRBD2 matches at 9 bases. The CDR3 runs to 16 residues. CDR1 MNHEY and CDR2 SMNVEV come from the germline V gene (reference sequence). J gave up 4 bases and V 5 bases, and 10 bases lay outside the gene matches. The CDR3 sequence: CASSPLGSGGADTQYF. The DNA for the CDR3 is TGTGCCAGCAGTCCCCTGGGTAGCGGGGGCGCAGATACGCAGTATTTT.

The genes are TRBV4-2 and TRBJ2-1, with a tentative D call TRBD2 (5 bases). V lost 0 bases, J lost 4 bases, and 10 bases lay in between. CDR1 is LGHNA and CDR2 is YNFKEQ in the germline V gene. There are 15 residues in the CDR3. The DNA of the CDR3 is TGTGCCAGCAGCCAAGATACGGCGGGTTACAATGAGCAGTTCTTC. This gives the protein CASSQDTAGYNEQFF.

CDR3 protein: CASSQGLAGDTGELFF. DNA for the CDR3: TGTGCCAGCAGCCAAGGACTAGCGGGAGACACCGGGGAGCTGTTTTTT. The chain has TRBV14 and TRBJ2-2, with 12 bases that match TRBD2. V was pared by 1 base and J by 3 bases, with 0 bases of the junction left unmatched. The germline gives CDR1 SGHDN, CDR2 FVKESK. This CDR3 is 16 amino acids long.

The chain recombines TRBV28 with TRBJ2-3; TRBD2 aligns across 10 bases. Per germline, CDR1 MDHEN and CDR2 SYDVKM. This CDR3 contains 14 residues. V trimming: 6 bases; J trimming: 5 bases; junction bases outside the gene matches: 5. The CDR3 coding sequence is TGTGCCAGCAGCGAGCGGGGGGGCCTAGATACGCAGTATTTT. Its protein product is CASSERGGLDTQYF.

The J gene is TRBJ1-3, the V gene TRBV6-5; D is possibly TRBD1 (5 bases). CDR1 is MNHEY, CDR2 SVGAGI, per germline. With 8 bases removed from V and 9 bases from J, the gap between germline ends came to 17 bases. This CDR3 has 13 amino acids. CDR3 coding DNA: TGTGCCAGCGCCATACAGGCCGGGGGCACCATATATTTT. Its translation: CASAIQAGGTIYF.

The CDR3 coding sequence is TGTGCCAGCGGGGGACTCTCCTACAATGAGCAGTTCTTC. Residues: CASGGLSYNEQFF. The chain uses TRBV6-5 and TRBJ2-1, with D tentatively TRBD2 (6 bases). The CDR3 covers 13 residues. Looked up from germline, CDR1 is MNHEY and CDR2 is SVGAGI. Trimming shortened V by 8 bases and J by 0 bases, and 8 bases separated the two germline ends.

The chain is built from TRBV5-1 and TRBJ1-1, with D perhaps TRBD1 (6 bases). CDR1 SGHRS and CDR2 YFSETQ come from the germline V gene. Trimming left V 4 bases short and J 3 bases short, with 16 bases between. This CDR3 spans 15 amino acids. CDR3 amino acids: CASSPPGRGDTEAFF. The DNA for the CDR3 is TGCGCCAGCAGCCCACCCGGCAGGGGAGACACTGAAGCTTTCTTT. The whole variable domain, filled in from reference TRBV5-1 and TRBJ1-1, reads KAGVTQTPRYLIKTRGQQVTLSCSPISGHRSVSWYQQTPGQGLQFLFEYFSETQRNKGNFPGRFSGRQFSNSRSEMNVSTLELGDSALYLCASSPPGRGDTEAFFGQGTRLTVV.

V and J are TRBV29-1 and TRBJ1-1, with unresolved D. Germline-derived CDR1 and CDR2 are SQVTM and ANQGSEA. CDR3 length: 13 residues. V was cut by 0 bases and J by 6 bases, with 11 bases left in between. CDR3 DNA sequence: TGCAGCGTTGAAGATCCCCTGTCTTCTGAAGCTTTCTTT. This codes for CSVEDPLSSEAFF.

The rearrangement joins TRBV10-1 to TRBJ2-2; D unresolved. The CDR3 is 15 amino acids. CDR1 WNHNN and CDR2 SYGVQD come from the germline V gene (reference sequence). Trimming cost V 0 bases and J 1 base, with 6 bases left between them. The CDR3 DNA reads TGCGCCAGCAGTGAGTCTGGCAGGAACACCGGGGAGCTGTTTTTT. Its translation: CASSESGRNTGELFF.

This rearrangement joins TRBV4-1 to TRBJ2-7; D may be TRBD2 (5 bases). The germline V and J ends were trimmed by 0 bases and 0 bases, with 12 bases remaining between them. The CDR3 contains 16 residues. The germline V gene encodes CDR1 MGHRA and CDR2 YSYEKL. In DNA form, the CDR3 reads TGCGCCAGCAGCCAAGATAGGGCCGAGGGCTCCTACGAGCAGTACTTC. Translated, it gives CASSQDRAEGSYEQYF.

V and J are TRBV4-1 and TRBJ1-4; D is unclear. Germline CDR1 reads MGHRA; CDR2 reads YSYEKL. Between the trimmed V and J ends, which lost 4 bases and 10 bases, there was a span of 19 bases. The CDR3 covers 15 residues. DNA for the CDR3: TGCGCCAGCAGCCCAATGGCGGGGTCCCAACGAAAACTGTTTTTT. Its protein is CASSPMAGSQRKLFF.

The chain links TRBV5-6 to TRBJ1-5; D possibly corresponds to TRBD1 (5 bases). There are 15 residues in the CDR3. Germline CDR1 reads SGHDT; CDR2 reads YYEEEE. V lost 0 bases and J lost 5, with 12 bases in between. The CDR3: CASSLALGVDQPQHF. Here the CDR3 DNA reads TGTGCCAGCAGCTTGGCCTTAGGGGTTGATCAGCCCCAGCATTTT.